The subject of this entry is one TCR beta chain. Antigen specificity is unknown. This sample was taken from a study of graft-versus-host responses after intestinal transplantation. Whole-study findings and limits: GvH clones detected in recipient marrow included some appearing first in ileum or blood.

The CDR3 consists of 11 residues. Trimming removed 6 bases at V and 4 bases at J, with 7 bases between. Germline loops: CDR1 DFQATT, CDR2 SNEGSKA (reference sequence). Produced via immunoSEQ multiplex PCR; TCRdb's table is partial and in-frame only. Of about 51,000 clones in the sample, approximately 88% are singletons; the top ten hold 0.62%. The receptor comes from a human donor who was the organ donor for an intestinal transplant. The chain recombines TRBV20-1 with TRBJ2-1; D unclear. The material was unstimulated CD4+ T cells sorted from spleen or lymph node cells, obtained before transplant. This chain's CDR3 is CSARGYNEQFF. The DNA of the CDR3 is TGCAGTGCCCGCGGTTACAATGAGCAGTTCTTC.